This T cell receptor (beta chain) came from a study of blood T cell repertoires in COVID-19. The wider study: The study drew acute and convalescent COVID-19 samples from the United States, Italy and Spain. T cells, B-cell-depleted T cells, or PBMCs provided the cDNA or gDNA that served as material.

V was trimmed by 3 bases and J by 8 bases, leaving 8 bases between them. This CDR3 has 12 amino acids. Germline CDR1 reads SNHLY; CDR2 reads FYNNEI. Study processing details: Amplification of reference gene primers was used by the study to estimate nucleated cell counts. Sequenced by immunoSEQ multiplex PCR; TCRdb stores in-frame clones only, minus some. V and J calls and clone size follow that table, whereas D and trimming were derived from the DNA. The table lists 100,000 to 150,000 clones, 85% to 90% of them singletons. Sample: peripheral blood. This TCR derives from a woman in her 70s with acute or convalescent COVID-19. V and J are TRBV2 and TRBJ2-1; a possible D gene is TRBD2 (6 bases). The CDR3 DNA reads as TGTGCCAGCAGTGAGGGGGGTTATGAGCAGTTCTTC. This gives the protein CASSEGGYEQFF.